Described below is a single T cell receptor (beta chain) sequence and its context. Antigen unknown. The source of the sample is a study of prognosis after radiotherapy for stage I lung cancer. In the study overall: Each patient with non-small cell lung cancer was deemed medically inoperable.

TCR beta CDR3 was amplified from genomic DNA by two-round multiplex PCR. The authors ran first-round PCR with primers specific to each TRBV and TRBJ gene. PCR proceeded to a second round, and that round used universal primers. From the multiplex PCR reads, TCRdb called clonotypes with MiXCR, one entry per CDR3 protein. This table holds 17,000 or so distinct CDR3 sequences, around 40% found once. Germline-derived CDR1 and CDR2 are DFQATT and SNEGSKA (reference sequence). The CDR3 spans 15 residues. V was pared by 5 bases and J by 5 bases, with 12 bases of the junction left unmatched. Study-level findings and limits: It was not determined whether the expanded TCR clones were tumor-specific.

This rearrangement joins TRBV20-1 to TRBJ2-3, with 8 bases lining up with TRBD2. The sequence was collected from a donor aged 50 or older with non-small cell lung cancer. The material was PBMCs, obtained before or after stereotactic body radiation therapy (not recorded which). This CDR3 reads CSAGVVAGSIDTQYF. The CDR3 DNA is TGCAGTGCTGGAGTGGTAGCGGGGTCTATAGATACGCAGTATTTT.